The present entry profiles one T cell receptor (beta chain) with its context. The CDR3 is 13 amino acids. Per germline, CDR1 LGHNT and CDR2 FRNRAP. V was shortened by 3 bases and J by 1 base, with 7 bases between the two germline ends. This sample is part of a study of blood T cell repertoires in COVID-19. Clones were read by immunoSEQ multiplex PCR, and TCRdb kept only the in-frame ones, dropping some. This table has some 210,000 clones, 84% appearing once. This TCR came from a woman aged 70-85 years with active or convalescent COVID-19. Sequenced input: peripheral blood. J is TRBJ2-7 and V is TRBV12-5; perhaps TRBD1 as D (5 bases). CDR3 sequence reads: CASGLRGSYEQYF. CDR3 bases: TGTGCTAGTGGTTTAAGGGGATCCTACGAGCAGTACTTC.